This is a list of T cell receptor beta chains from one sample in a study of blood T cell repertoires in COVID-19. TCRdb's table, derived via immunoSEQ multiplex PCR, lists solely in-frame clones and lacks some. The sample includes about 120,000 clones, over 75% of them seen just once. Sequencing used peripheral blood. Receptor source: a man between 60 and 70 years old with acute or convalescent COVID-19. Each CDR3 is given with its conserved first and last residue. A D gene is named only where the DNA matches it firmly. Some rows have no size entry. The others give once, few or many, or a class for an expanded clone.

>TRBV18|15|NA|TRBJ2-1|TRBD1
TGTGCCAGCTCACCACTAGGGACAGGGAGAAATGAGCAGTTCTTC
CASSPLGTGRNEQFF
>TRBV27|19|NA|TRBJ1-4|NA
TGTGCCAGCAGTTTTTTATGGGTCTGGGCCCAGGCAACTAATGAAAAACTGTTTTTT
CASSFLWVWAQATNEKLFF
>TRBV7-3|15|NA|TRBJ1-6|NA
TGTGCCTATCCCCAAAACAGTGACTATAATTCACCCCTCCACTTT
CAYPQNSDYNSPLHF
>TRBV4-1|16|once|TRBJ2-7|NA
TGCGCCAGCAGCCAAACACTACAGGTTGAATCTGACGAGCAGTACTTC
CASSQTLQVESDEQYF
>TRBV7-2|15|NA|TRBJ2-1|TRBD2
TGTGCCAGCAGCTCAGCGGGAGCCGGGGGAATTGAGCAGTTCTTC
CASSSAGAGGIEQFF
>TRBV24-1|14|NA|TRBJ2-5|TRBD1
TGTGCCACCAGTGAGAACAGGGGGCGAGAGACCCAGTACTTC
CATSENRGRETQYF
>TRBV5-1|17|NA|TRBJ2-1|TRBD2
TGCGCCAGCAGCCCGGGACTAGCGGGAGGTTATGGCAATGAGCAGTTCTTC
CASSPGLAGGYGNEQFF
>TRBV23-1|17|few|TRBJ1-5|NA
TGCGCCAGCAGGACAGAACACAACAGCAATAGCAATCAGCCCCAGCATTTT
CASRTEHNSNSNQPQHF
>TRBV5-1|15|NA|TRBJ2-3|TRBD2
TGCGCCAGCAGCCTTGAGACGGGGAGGGATGATACGCAGTATTTT
CASSLETGRDDTQYF
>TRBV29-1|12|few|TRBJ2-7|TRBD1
TGCAGCACCCGGACAGGGACCTACGAGCAGTACTTC
CSTRTGTYEQYF
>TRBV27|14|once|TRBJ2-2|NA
TGTGCCAGCAGTTACAATCCCAGGGGCCGGGAGCTGTTTTTT
CASSYNPRGRELFF
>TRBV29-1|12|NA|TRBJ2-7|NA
TGCAGCGTGACGACAGGGAGGCGCGAGCAGTACTTC
CSVTTGRREQYF
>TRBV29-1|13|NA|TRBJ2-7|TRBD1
TGCAGCGTTATAGACAGGGCAACCTACGAGCAGTACTTC
CSVIDRATYEQYF
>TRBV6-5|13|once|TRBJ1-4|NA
TGTGCCAGCAGTTACTCAGGAGGGGAAAAACTGTTTTTT
CASSYSGGEKLFF
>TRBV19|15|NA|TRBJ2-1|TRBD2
TGTGCCAGTAGTGTGAGCGGGAACTCCTACAATGAGCAGTTCTTC
CASSVSGNSYNEQFF
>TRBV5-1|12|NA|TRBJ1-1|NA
TGCGCCAGCAGCTTACAGAACACTGAAGCTTTCTTT
CASSLQNTEAFF
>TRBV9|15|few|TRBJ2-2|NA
TGTGCCAGCAGCGTAGCTCACAGGGACACCGGGGAGCTGTTTTTT
CASSVAHRDTGELFF
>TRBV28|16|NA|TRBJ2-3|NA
TGTGCCAGCAGTTTATTAAGCGGTGGGGGCACAGATACGCAGTATTTT
CASSLLSGGGTDTQYF
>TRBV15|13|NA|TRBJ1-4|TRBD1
TGTGCCACCAGCCCCCAGGGGGGAGGAAAACTGTTTTTT
CATSPQGGGKLFF
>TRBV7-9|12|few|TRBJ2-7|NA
TGTGCCAGCAGCTTCGTGTCCTACGAGCAGTACTTC
CASSFVSYEQYF
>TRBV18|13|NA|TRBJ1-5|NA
TGTGCCAGCTCACCAGGGAGATATCAGCCCCAGCATTTT
CASSPGRYQPQHF